This is a list of T cell receptor beta chains from one sample in a study of blood T cells in healthy people across ages. Each CDR3 protein is one row after TCRdb ran MiXCR on the 5' RACE reads. Found here are around 1,000,000 distinct CDR3 sequences, under 30% of them singletons; the top ten hold about 0.69%. The same sample was also studied in work on T cells of mothers and their children.

Sequencing was done on a sample of blood. The receptors stem from a girl aged 2-10 years in good health. The conserved cysteine and the conserved F or W are not part of the CDR3 here.

j_gene,v_gene,CDR3aa
TRBJ2-7,TRBV20-1,SAVGDRAAREQY
TRBJ1-1,TRBV29-1,SVEAHVSEAF
TRBJ1-1,TRBV6-5,ASSLGVSRTEAF
TRBJ1-1,TRBV7-2,ASSLAWGSNTEAF
TRBJ2-5,TRBV4-2,ASSQEMSGAGETQY
TRBJ2-7,TRBV20-1,SARDSGQGAYEQY
TRBJ1-2,TRBV6-5,ASSYSSTEAANYGYT
TRBJ2-7,TRBV27,ASSSEIGTGSEQY
TRBJ2-1,TRBV5-6,ASSLVGGLAGGPLFPSYNEQF
TRBJ1-2,TRBV29-1,SVETGTNYGYT
TRBJ1-2,TRBV9,ASSVYRDYGYT
TRBJ1-1,TRBV19,ASSIDHLAGTASTF
TRBJ2-5,TRBV9,ASSVEGGGTQY
TRBJ2-7,TRBV6-2/TRBV6-3,ASSYLGQADYEQY
TRBJ1-1,TRBV19,ASSTDRGATEAF
TRBJ2-7,TRBV3-1,ASSQSTSPDEQY
TRBJ2-7,TRBV12-3/TRBV12-4,ASSSSRSGEQY
TRBJ2-2,TRBV29-1,SVVLWTGELF
TRBJ1-1,TRBV2,ASSFDRVPAEAF
TRBJ1-4,TRBV4-3,ASSQEWGGEKLF
TRBJ2-5,TRBV20-1,SASGLALETQY
TRBJ2-5,TRBV4-1,ASSHPGQATQY
TRBJ1-2,TRBV7-2,ASSLGYNYGYT
TRBJ2-5,TRBV5-1,ASSLEAIQETQY
.,TRBV27,ASSLAGSGNEQY
TRBJ2-1,TRBV11-2,ASRHRLAGEYPYNEQF
TRBJ2-5,TRBV6-1,ASSELATKETQY
TRBJ1-3,TRBV5-1,ASSPDRGVGNTIY
TRBJ2-7,TRBV27,ASNGLGSSYEQY
TRBJ2-7,TRBV14,ASSPRPGYEQY
TRBJ2-7,TRBV5-1,ASSPHSSGWNPYEQY
TRBJ2-1,TRBV9,ASSVAGVANNEQF
TRBJ2-1,TRBV6-1,ASSEREGPSYNEQF
TRBJ2-2,TRBV6-6,ASFGAPGELF
TRBJ2-1,TRBV20-1,SARVGLYNEQF
TRBJ1-5,TRBV27,ASRIGGTGQPQH
TRBJ2-7,TRBV6-5,ASSQGGRPYEQY
TRBJ2-3,TRBV28,ASSLPGDSGRRGTDTQY
TRBJ2-7,TRBV12-3/TRBV12-4,ASRGPGQGPYEQY
TRBJ2-1,TRBV20-1,SASKASSYNEQF
TRBJ2-7,TRBV7-7,ASSPGGGQEQY
TRBJ2-1,TRBV7-8,ASSLQDRSSYNEQF
TRBJ2-1,TRBV3-1,ASSNGLVAANEQF
.,TRBV7-9,ASSFRDGEQF
TRBJ2-4,TRBV7-2,ASSLASGIDIQY
TRBJ2-3,TRBV5-1,ASSLQGLQY
TRBJ1-2,TRBV29-1,SVDVGGGFT